These T cell receptor beta chains were read from a single sample in a study of Graves' ophthalmopathy and Graves' hyperthyroidism. TCRdb analysed the multiplex PCR reads with MiXCR anew, one entry per CDR3 protein. The profile covers roughly 700,000 distinct CDR3 sequences, with approximately 40% appearing a single time and 40% to 45% taken by the ten largest. The sample was peripheral blood. Every receptor here comes from an adult man with Graves' ophthalmopathy. CDR3s include the opening cysteine and the closing phenylalanine or tryptophan. The D gene is left open where the match is weak.

V	D	CDR3
TRBV2	NA	CASSDSRANNEQFF
TRBV2	TRBD2	CASSELMASGSYEQYF
TRBV6-5	NA	CASSYSRQGNSPLHF
TRBV24-1	TRBD1	CASSTGQGAFQPQHF
TRBV6-1	TRBD1	CASRGVTGEPPNYGYTF
TRBV7-8	TRBD2	CASSLYTSGGQQETQYF
TRBV20-1	NA	CSAPAAPGVGGYTF
TRBV10-3	TRBD1	CASSSEDRFYEQYF
TRBV25-1	NA	CASSESIGVTEAFF
TRBV24-1	NA	CATSRGPPTYEQYF
TRBV20-1	NA	CSAKRSYEQYF
TRBV10-3	NA	CAIRYKQGIGELFF
TRBV12-3/TRBV12-4	NA	CASSLSIDQPQHF
TRBV7-9	NA	CASSLARGGTYNSPLHF
TRBV11-3	NA	CASSLDLAFVYEQYF
TRBV11-2	NA	CAGSLGSRQPEWSYTF
TRBV24-1	TRBD1	CATSDPGQGITGELFF
TRBV10-2	TRBD1	CASRIRDRGTEAFF
TRBV5-5	NA	CASSIGEGMAFF
TRBV10-3	NA	CAISESDARYTIYF
TRBV19	TRBD1	CASSQGAANTEAFF
TRBV7-7	TRBD1	CASSLGRGRQETQYF
TRBV29-1	NA	CSVVLQGSGELFF
TRBV10-3	NA	CAISDQATTEQYF
TRBV6-6	NA	CASSYSGGSKQETQYF
TRBV7-9	NA	CASSLLWDLTGANVLTF
TRBV10-3	NA	CAISDSYSGANVLVF
TRBV7-3	TRBD1	CASRGQGPVDEQYF
TRBV7-2	NA	CASSLLRANTGELFF
TRBV13	NA	CASSLGTVDSPLHF
TRBV20-1	NA	CSARPDGGEQYF
TRBV6-6	NA	CASSQTQALYNSPLHF
TRBV20-1	NA	CSANRDGTYEQYF
TRBV29-1	TRBD2	CSSPRGGRQETQYF
TRBV29-1	TRBD2	CSGLAGEGAGELFF
TRBV2	NA	CASQGGGETQYF
TRBV19	NA	CASSVRAPGANVLTF
TRBV29-1	TRBD2	CSVGTSGGTTDTQYF
TRBV10-3	NA	CAISSSGETEAFF
TRBV7-6	TRBD2	CASSPRGGDNEQFF
TRBV10-3	NA	CAISAWTAAPNYGYTF